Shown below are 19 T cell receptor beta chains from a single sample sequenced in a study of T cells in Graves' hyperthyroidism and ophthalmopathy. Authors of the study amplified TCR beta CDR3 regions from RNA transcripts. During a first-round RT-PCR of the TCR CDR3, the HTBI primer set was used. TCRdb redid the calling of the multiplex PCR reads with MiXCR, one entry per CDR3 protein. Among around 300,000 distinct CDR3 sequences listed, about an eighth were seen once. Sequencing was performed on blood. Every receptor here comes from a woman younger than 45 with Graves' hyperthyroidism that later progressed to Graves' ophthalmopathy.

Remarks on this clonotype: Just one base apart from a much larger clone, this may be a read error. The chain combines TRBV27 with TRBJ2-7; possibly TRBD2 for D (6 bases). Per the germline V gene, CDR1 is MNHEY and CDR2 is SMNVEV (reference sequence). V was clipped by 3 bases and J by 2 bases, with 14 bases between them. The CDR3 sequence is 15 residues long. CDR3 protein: CASSFRDGGTYEQYF. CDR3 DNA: TGTGCCAGCAGTTTCCGGGACGGGGGTACCTACGAGCAGTACTTC.

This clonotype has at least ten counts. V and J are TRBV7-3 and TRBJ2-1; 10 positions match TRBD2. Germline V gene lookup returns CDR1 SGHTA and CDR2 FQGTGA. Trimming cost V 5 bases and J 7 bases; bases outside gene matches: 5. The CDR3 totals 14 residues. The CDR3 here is CASSPSGSGNEQFF. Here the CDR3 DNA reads TGTGCCAGCAGCCCTAGCGGGAGTGGGAATGAGCAGTTCTTC.

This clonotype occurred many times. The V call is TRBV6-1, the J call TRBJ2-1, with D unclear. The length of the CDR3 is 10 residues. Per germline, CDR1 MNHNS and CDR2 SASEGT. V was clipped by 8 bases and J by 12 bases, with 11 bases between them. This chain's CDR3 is CASGPSVQFF. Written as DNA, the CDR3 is TGTGCCAGCGGTCCTTCTGTGCAGTTCTTC.

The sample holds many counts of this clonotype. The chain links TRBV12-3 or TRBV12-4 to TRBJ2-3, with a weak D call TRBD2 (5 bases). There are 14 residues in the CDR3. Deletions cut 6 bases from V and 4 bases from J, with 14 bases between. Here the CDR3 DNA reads TGTGCCAGCAGCCGTAGCGAGAGAGCAGATACGCAGTATTTT. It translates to CASSRSERADTQYF.

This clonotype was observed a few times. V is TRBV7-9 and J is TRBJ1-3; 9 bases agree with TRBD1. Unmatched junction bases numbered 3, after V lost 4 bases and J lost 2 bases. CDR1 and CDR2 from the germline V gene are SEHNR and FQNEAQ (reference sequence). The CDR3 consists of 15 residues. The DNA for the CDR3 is TGTGCCAGCAGCTCACAGGGGGCCCCTGGAAACACCATATATTTT. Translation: CASSSQGAPGNTIYF. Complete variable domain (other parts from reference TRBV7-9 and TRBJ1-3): DTGVSQNPRHKITKRGQNVTFRCDPISEHNRLYWYRQTLGQGPEFLTYFQNEAQLEKSRLLSDRFSAERPKGSFSTLEIQRTEQGDSAMYLCASSSQGAPGNTIYFGEGSWLTVV.

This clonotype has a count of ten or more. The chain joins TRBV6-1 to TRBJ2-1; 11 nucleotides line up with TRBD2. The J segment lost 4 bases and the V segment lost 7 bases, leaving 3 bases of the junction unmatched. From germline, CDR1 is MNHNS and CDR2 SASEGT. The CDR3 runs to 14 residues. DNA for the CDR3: TGTGCCAGCACTAGCGGGAGGCATTACAATGAGCAGTTCTTC. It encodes CASTSGRHYNEQFF.

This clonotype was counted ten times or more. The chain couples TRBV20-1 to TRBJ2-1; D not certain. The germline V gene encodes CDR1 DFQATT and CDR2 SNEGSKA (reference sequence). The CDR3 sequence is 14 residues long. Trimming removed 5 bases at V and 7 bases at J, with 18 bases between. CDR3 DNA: TGCAGTGCTCACACCCCGGGTTTGGGAAATGAGCAGTTCTTC. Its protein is CSAHTPGLGNEQFF.

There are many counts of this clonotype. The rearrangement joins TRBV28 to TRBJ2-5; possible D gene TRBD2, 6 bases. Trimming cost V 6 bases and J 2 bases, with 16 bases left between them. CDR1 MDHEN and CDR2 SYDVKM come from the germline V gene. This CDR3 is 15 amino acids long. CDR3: CASSSEGGKQETQYF. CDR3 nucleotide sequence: TGTGCCAGCAGCTCCGAAGGCGGGAAGCAAGAGACCCAGTACTTC.

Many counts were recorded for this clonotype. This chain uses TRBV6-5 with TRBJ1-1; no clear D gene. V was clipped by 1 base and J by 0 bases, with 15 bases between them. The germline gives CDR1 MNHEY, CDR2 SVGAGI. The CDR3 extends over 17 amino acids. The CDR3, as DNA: TGTGCCAGCAGTTACTTGCCGGGGTACGCTATGAACACTGAAGCTTTCTTT. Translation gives CASSYLPGYAMNTEAFF.

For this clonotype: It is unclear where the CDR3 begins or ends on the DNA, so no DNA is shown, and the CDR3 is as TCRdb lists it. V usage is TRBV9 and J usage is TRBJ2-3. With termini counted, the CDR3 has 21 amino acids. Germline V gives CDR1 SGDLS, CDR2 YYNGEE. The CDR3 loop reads CASSFYICSAFLDVDSDTQYF.

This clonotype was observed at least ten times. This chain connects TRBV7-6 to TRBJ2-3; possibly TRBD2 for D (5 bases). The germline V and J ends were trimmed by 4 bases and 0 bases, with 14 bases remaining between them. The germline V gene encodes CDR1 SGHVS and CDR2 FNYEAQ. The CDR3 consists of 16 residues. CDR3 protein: CASSSLLGSSTDTQYF. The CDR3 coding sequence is TGTGCCAGCAGCTCCCTACTAGGATCTAGCACAGATACGCAGTATTTT.

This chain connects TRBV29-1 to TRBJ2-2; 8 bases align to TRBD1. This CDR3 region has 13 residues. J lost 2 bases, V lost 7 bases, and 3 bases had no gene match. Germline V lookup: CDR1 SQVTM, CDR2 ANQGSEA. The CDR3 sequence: CSAQGANTGELFF. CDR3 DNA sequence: TGCAGCGCCCAGGGGGCAAACACCGGGGAGCTGTTTTTT.

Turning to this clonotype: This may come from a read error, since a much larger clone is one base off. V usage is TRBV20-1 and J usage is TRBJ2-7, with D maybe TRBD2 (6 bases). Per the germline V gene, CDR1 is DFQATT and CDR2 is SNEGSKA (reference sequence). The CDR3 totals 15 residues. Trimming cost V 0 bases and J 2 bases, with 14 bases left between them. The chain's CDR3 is CSARDAGHSPYEQYF. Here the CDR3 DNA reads TGCAGTGCTAGAGATGCGGGGCACAGCCCCTACGAGCAGTACTTC.

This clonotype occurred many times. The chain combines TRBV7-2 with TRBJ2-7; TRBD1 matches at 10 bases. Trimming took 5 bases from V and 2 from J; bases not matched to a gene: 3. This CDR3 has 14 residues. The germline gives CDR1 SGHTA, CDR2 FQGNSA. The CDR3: CASSADRGPYEQYF. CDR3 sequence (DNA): TGTGCCAGCAGCGCAGACAGGGGGCCCTACGAGCAGTACTTC.

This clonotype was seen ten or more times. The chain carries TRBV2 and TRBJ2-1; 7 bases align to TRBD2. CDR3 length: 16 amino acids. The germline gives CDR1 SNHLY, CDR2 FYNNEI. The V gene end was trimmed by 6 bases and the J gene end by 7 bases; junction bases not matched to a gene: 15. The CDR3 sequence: CASRKVIAEGGNEQFF. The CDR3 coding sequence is TGTGCCAGCAGGAAGGTGATAGCGGAGGGAGGGAATGAGCAGTTCTTC.

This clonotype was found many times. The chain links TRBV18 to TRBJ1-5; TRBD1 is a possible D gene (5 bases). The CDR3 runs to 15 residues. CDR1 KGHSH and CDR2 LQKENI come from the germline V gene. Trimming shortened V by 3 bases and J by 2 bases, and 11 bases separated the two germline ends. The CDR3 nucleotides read TGTGCCAGCTCACCGGGGGGGGGTGGCAATCAGCCCCAGCATTTT. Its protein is CASSPGGGGNQPQHF.

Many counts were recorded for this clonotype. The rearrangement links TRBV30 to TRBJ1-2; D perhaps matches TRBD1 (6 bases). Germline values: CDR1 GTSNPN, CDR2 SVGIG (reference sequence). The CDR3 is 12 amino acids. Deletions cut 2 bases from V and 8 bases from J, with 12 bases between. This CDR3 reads CAWSQGRDGYTF. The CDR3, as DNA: TGTGCCTGGAGTCAGGGGCGAGACGGCTACACCTTC.

CDR3 DNA: TGTGCCACCAGCAGAGACGTTTTTCAGGGGCCCACAGATACGCAGTATTTT. Its translation is CATSRDVFQGPTDTQYF. The chain couples TRBV15 to TRBJ2-3, with D possibly matching TRBD1 (6 bases). The CDR3 loop spans 17 amino acids. The V end lost 0 bases, the J end lost 2 bases, and 15 bases lay between the germline ends. Germline assignment: CDR1 LNHNV and CDR2 YYDKDF (reference sequence). Complete variable domain (other parts from reference TRBV15 and TRBJ2-3): DAMVIQNPRYQVTQFGKPVTLSCSQTLNHNVMYWYQQKSSQAPKLLFHYYDKDFNNEADTPDNFQSRRPNTSFCFLDIRSPGLGDTAMYLCATSRDVFQGPTDTQYFGPGTRLTVL.

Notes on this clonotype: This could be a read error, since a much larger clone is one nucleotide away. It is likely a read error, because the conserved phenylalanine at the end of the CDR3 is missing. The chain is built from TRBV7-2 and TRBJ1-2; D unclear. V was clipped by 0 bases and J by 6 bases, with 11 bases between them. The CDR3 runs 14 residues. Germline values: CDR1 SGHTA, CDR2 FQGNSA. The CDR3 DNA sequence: TGTGCCAGCAGCTTAGCGGGCGGGTTCGATGGCTACACCCTC. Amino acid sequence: CASSLAGGFDGYTL.